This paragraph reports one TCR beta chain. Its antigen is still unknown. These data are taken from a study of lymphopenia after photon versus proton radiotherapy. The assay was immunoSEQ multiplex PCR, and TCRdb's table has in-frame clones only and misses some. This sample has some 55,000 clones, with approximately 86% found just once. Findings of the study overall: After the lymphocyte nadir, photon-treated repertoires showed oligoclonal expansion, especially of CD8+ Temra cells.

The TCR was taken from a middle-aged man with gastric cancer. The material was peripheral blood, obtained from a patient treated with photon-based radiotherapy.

The CDR3 spells CASSIRYQETQYF. The CDR3 coding sequence is TGCGCCAGCAGCATCAGGTACCAAGAGACCCAGTACTTC. V is TRBV5-1 and J is TRBJ2-5; D remains ambiguous. Germline V CDR1 and CDR2: SGHRS, YFSETQ. This CDR3 comprises 13 residues. V was shortened by 4 bases and J by 0 bases, with 7 bases between the two germline ends.